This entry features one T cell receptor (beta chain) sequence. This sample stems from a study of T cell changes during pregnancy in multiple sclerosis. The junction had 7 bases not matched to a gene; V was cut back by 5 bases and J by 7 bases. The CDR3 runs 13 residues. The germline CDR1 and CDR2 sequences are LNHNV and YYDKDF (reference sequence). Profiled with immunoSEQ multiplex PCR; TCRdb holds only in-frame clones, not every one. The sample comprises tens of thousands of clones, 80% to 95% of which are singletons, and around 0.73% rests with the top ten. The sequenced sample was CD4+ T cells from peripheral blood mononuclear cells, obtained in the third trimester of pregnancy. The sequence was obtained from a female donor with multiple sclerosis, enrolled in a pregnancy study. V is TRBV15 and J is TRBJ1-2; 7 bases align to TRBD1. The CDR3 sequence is CATSRTGAGGYTF. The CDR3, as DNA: TGTGCCACCAGCCGCACAGGGGCTGGTGGCTACACCTTC.